The clone carrying this T cell receptor beta chain was seen more than once but under ten times. The CDR3 sequence is 17 residues long. Germline V CDR1 and CDR2: LNHNV, YYDKDF (reference sequence). Between the trimmed V and J ends, which lost 4 bases and 0 bases, there was a span of 13 bases. These data come from a study of blood T cells in healthy people across ages. The second PCR ran roughly 6 to 11 cycles with a sample-barcoded 5' primer and J-beta primers. TCRdb fed the 5' RACE reads into MiXCR, producing one record per CDR3 protein. The sample holds roughly 700,000 distinct CDR3 sequences, 49% seen once.

The rearrangement links TRBV15 to TRBJ2-6, with no clear D. The sequencing input was blood. The clonotype comes from a woman aged 55-69 years in good health. The CDR3 region is CATSMGSAYSGANVLTF. CDR3 nucleotides: TGTGCCACCAGCATGGGCAGTGCTTACTCTGGGGCCAACGTCCTGACTTTC.